Sequencing of this TCR beta chain was carried out in a study of T cells in Graves' hyperthyroidism and ophthalmopathy. Findings and limits, study-wide: Blood held most thyroid clonotypes expanded above 0.001 frequency.

V gave up 6 bases and J gave up 5 bases, with 7 bases separating them. This CDR3 is 11 amino acids long. Amplification yielded TCR beta CDR3 regions, with RNA transcripts as the source. A set of HTBI primers served as the primers for a first-round RT-PCR of the TCR CDR3. TCRdb re-called the multiplex PCR reads through MiXCR, storing one row per CDR3 protein. Here the sample spans more than 600,000 distinct CDR3 sequences, roughly 15% being singletons. Patients were aged 18 to 65, had disease duration under 2 months, and had newly diagnosed hyperthyroidism. Orbital computed tomography and thyroid ultrasound, together with serum TRAb and thyroxine and clinical symptoms, were used for diagnoses. The sample holds many counts of this clonotype. Its cognate antigen is unknown.

The chain employs TRBV12-3 or TRBV12-4 and TRBJ2-5, with D maybe TRBD2 (6 bases). Sequences were obtained from blood. The clonotype was recovered from a man younger than 35 with Graves' hyperthyroidism. The CDR3 coding sequence is TGTGCCAGCAGGCGGGGCGAGACCCAGTACTTC. Translating it yields CASRRGETQYF.